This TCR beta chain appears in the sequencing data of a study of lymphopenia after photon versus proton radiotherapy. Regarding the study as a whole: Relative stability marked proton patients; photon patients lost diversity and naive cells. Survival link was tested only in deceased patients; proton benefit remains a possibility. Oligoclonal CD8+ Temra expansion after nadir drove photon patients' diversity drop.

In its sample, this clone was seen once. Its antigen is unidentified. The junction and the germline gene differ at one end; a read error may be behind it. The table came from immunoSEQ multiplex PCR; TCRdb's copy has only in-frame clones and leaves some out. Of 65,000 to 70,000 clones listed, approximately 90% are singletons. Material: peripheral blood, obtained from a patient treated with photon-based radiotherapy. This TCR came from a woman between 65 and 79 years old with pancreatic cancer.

The CDR3 DNA reads TGTGCCAGCAGTTCCCGGGACAGCCACTTGTACGAGCAGCACTTC. This encodes CASSSRDSHLYEQHF. The chain uses TRBV6-5 and TRBJ2-7, with 7 bases identical to TRBD1. Per the germline V gene, CDR1 is MNHEY and CDR2 is SVGAGI. CDR3 length: 15 amino acids.